The TCR beta chain described here comes from a study of T cell responses to AZD1222 COVID-19 vaccine. The CDR3 contains 15 residues. CDR1 LGHNT and CDR2 FRNRAP come from the germline V gene. J was trimmed by 2 bases and V by 4 bases; bases with no gene match: 6. The data were produced by immunoSEQ multiplex PCR, yet TCRdb's version contains in-frame clones alone and is incomplete. This table has 95,000 to 150,000 clones, approximately 85% appearing once. V usage is TRBV12-5 and J usage is TRBJ2-7, with 9 bases that match TRBD2. The sample here was peripheral blood, taken on day 0 of AZD1222 vaccination. This sequence was found in an adult in good health. CDR3 protein: CASGSPGLAAYEQYF. CDR3 DNA: TGTGCTAGTGGTTCGCCGGGACTAGCCGCCTACGAGCAGTACTTC.